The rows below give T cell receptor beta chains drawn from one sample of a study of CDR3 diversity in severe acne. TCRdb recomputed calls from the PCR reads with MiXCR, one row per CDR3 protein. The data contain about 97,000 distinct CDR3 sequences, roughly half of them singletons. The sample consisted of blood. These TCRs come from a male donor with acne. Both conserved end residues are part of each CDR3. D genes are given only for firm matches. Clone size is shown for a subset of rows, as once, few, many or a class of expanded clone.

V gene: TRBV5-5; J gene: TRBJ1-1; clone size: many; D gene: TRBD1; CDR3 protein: CASSARTGLNTEAFF; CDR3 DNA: TGTGCCAGCAGCGCCCGGACAGGACTAAACACTGAAGCTTTCTTT
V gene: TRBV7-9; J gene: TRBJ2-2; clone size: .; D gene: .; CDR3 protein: CASSLKVVATGELFF; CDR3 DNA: TGTGCCAGCAGCTTAAAAGTCGTGGCCACCGGGGAGCTGTTTTTT
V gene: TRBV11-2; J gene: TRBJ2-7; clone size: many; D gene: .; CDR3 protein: CASSSQGAARHEQYF; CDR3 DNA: TGTGCCAGCAGCTCCCAGGGAGCAGCGCGCCACGAGCAGTACTTC
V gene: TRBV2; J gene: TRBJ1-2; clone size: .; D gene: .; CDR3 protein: CASSVGGDYGYTF; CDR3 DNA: TGTGCCAGCAGTGTCGGGGGGGACTATGGCTACACCTTC
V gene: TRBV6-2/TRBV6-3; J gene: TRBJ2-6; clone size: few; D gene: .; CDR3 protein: CASTFGVGANVLTF; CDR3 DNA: TGTGCCAGCACCTTCGGTGTTGGGGCCAACGTCCTGACTTTC
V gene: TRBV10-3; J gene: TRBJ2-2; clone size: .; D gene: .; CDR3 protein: CAISGGGARHRGAAF; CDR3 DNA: TGTGCCATCAGTGGGGGGGGGGCACGACACCGGGGAGCTGCTTTT
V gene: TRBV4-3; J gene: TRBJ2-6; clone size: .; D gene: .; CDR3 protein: CASSRGHNNTEAF; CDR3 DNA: TGCGCCAGCAGCCGCGGTCACAACAACACTGAAGCTTTC
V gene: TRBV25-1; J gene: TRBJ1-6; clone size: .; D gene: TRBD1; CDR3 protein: CASRGQTYNSPLHF; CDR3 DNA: TGTGCCAGCAGGGGACAGACTTATAATTCACCCCTCCACTTT
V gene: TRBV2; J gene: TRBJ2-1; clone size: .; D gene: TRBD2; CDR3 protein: CAGQREGLRKNEQFF; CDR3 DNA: TGTGCCGGGCAGCGGGAGGGCCTTCGAAAGAATGAGCAGTTCTTC
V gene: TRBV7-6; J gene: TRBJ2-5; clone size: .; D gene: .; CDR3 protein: CASSYGGLETQYF; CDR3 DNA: TGTGCCAGCAGCTACGGTGGTTTAGAGACCCAGTATTTC
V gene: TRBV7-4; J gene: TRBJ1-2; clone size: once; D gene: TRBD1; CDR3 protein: CASSSPGQAASYGYTF; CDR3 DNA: TGTGCCAGCAGCTCTCCGGGACAGGCCGCTAGCTATGGCTACACCTTC